This T cell receptor (beta chain) was obtained from a study of brain T cells in children with intractable seizures. Method: immunoSEQ multiplex PCR; TCRdb's copy keeps in-frame clones and lacks some. The profile shows approximately 40,000 clones, around nine tenths of them singletons. Whole-study findings and limits: Viral specificity was inferred only from CDR3 similarity; HCMV serostatus was unknown.

The CDR3 loop spans 15 amino acids. Germline CDR1 is SGHRS and CDR2 is YFSETQ. The V gene end was trimmed by 2 bases and the J gene end by 4 bases; junction bases not matched to a gene: 8. A word on this clone: Antigen: not known.

Sequencing was limited to surgery cases with top T cell transcript signatures in brain tissue. Patients received at least one anti-epileptic drug before surgery. The receptor's source is a girl aged 2 to 9 with tuberous sclerosis and intractable seizures. The chain has TRBV5-1 and TRBJ2-5, with 7 bases identical to TRBD2. The sample here was peripheral blood, taken at surgery. The CDR3 sequence is CASSFGGTGGETQYF. Written as DNA, the CDR3 is TGCGCCAGCAGCTTCGGCGGAACGGGGGGAGAGACCCAGTACTTC. Drawing the rest from reference TRBV5-1 and TRBJ2-5, the complete variable domain is KAGVTQTPRYLIKTRGQQVTLSCSPISGHRSVSWYQQTPGQGLQFLFEYFSETQRNKGNFPGRFSGRQFSNSRSEMNVSTLELGDSALYLCASSFGGTGGETQYFGPGTRLLVL.